The 25 T cell receptor beta chains listed next were all sequenced from one sample in a study of blood T cell repertoires in COVID-19. TCRdb's table, derived via immunoSEQ multiplex PCR, lists solely in-frame clones and lacks some. Of around 84,000 clones in the sample, roughly 89% were seen once. The sample consisted of peripheral blood. The source of these receptors is a man aged 50 to 60 with active COVID-19.

V usage is TRBV12-3 or TRBV12-4 and J usage is TRBJ2-7, with D hard to call. CDR3 size: 13 residues. Trimming pared 6 bases from V and 0 bases from J, leaving 9 bases between. This chain's CDR3 is CASSDLPSYEQYF. CDR3 nucleotide sequence: TGTGCCAGCAGCGACTTACCCTCCTACGAGCAGTACTTC.

The J gene is TRBJ2-6, the V gene TRBV15; D is perhaps TRBD2 (5 bases). Between the trimmed V and J ends, which lost 1 base and 1 base, there was a span of 26 bases. The CDR3 is 22 residues long. Germline CDR1 reads LNHNV; CDR2 reads YYDKDF (reference sequence). CDR3 residues: CATSRGWYGQTRTGSGANVLTF. In nucleotides, the CDR3 is TGTGCCACCAGCAGAGGGTGGTACGGCCAGACAAGGACTGGTTCTGGGGCCAACGTCCTGACTTTC.

This chain uses TRBV5-1 with TRBJ2-3; D possibly corresponds to TRBD1 (5 bases). V was shortened by 4 bases and J by 3 bases, with 12 bases between the two germline ends. Germline CDR1 is SGHRS and CDR2 is YFSETQ. The CDR3 has 14 amino acids. The CDR3 spells CASSPDRGTDTQYF. CDR3 DNA sequence: TGCGCCAGCAGCCCTGATAGGGGAACAGATACGCAGTATTTT.

This clone was seen only once. The gene calls are TRBV3-1 (or the pseudogene TRBV3-2) and TRBJ2-6, with 12 bases matching TRBD2. J was trimmed by 2 bases and V by 6 bases; bases with no gene match: 14. The germline V gene has CDR1 LGHDT and CDR2 YNNKEL (reference sequence). The CDR3 is 20 residues long. DNA of the CDR3: TGTGCCAGCAGTCGAGGACTAGCGGGGAACACATTACCTGGGGCCAACGTCCTGACTTTC. This codes for CASSRGLAGNTLPGANVLTF.

J is TRBJ2-5 and V is TRBV9; weak D call: TRBD1 (5 bases). V was clipped by 0 bases and J by 0 bases, with 6 bases between them. CDR1 SGDLS and CDR2 YYNGEE come from the germline V gene. CDR3 length: 14 residues. The CDR3 coding sequence is TGTGCCAGCAGCGTAGCAGGGTACCAAGAGACCCAGTACTTC. Its translation is CASSVAGYQETQYF.

In its sample, this clone was seen once. The chain carries TRBV12-3 or TRBV12-4 and TRBJ2-4; D may be TRBD2 (6 bases). Between the trimmed V and J ends, which lost 8 bases and 5 bases, there was a span of 10 bases. The CDR3 is 12 residues long. The CDR3 is CASGGLQNIQYF. Here the CDR3 DNA reads TGTGCCAGCGGAGGGCTCCAAAACATTCAGTACTTC.

This chain links TRBV11-2 with TRBJ2-7; tentative D call: TRBD2 (6 bases). V lost 4 bases to trimming and J lost 2 bases, with 12 bases between them. From germline, CDR1 is SGHAT and CDR2 FQNNGV. This CDR3 has 14 amino acids. This CDR3 is CASSWTKGAYEQYF. As DNA, the CDR3 is TGTGCCAGCAGCTGGACTAAAGGGGCCTACGAGCAGTACTTC.

The genes are TRBV28 and TRBJ2-1; tentative D call: TRBD2 (6 bases). The germline gives CDR1 MDHEN, CDR2 SYDVKM. V was shortened by 7 bases and J by 2 bases, with 18 bases between the two germline ends. This CDR3 region has 16 residues. This CDR3 reads CASTATGTPPYNEQFF. The CDR3 DNA reads as TGTGCCAGCACCGCGACCGGGACTCCCCCCTACAATGAGCAGTTCTTC. Looking up the rest from reference TRBV28 and TRBJ2-1 gives the full variable domain: DVKVTQSSRYLVKRTGEKVFLECVQDMDHENMFWYRQDPGLGLRLIYFSYDVKMKEKGDIPEGYSVSREKKERFSLILESASTNQTSMYLCASTATGTPPYNEQFFGPGTRLTVL.

The gene calls are TRBV2 and TRBJ2-4; TRBD1 agrees at 8 bases. Trimming at V came to 5 bases and at J to 16 bases, leaving 7 bases not matched to a gene. Germline lookup yields CDR1 SNHLY and CDR2 FYNNEI. The CDR3 covers 11 residues. The CDR3 sequence: CASSSRQGQYF. The DNA of the CDR3 is TGTGCCAGCAGTTCGAGACAGGGGCAATACTTC.

This chain joins TRBV28 and TRBJ1-1; 8 positions match TRBD1. Germline CDR1 and CDR2: MDHEN and SYDVKM. The V gene end was trimmed by 6 bases and the J gene end by 4 bases; junction bases not matched to a gene: 4. The CDR3 is 13 residues long. CDR3 nucleotide sequence: TGTGCCAGCAGACCGGGACAGGTCACTGAAGCTTTCTTT. It encodes CASRPGQVTEAFF.

The genes are TRBV6-1 and TRBJ2-3; TRBD1 is a possible D gene (5 bases). Germline assignment: CDR1 MNHNS and CDR2 SASEGT. Deletions cut 2 bases from V and 4 bases from J, with 10 bases between. This CDR3 is built from 14 residues. The DNA for the CDR3 is TGTGCCAGCAGTGAACACCAGGGTCCAGATACGCAGTATTTT. Amino acids: CASSEHQGPDTQYF.

The V call is TRBV18, the J call TRBJ2-3; a weak D match, TRBD1 (5 bases). CDR1 is KGHSH, CDR2 LQKENI, per germline. The V gene lost 6 bases and the J gene lost 4 bases, with 8 bases spanning the gap. The CDR3 is 12 amino acids. The CDR3 loop reads CASSQGADTQYF. The DNA for the CDR3 is TGTGCCAGCTCGCAGGGCGCAGATACGCAGTATTTT.

The CDR3: CASSSGQGPADTQYF. CDR3 nucleotide sequence: TGTGCCAGCAGCTCAGGACAGGGCCCGGCAGATACGCAGTATTTT. The chain has TRBV7-3 and TRBJ2-3; TRBD1 agrees at 8 bases. Unmatched junction bases numbered 7, after V lost 4 bases and J lost 4 bases. The V gene's germline CDR1 is SGHTA and CDR2 FQGTGA. This CDR3 comprises 15 residues. The full variable domain, in which reference TRBV7-3 and TRBJ2-3 provide the parts outside the CDR3, is GAGVSQTPSNKVTEKGKYVELRCDPISGHTALYWYRQSLGQGPEFLIYFQGTGAADDSGLPNDRFFAVRPEGSVSTLKIQRTERGDSAVYLCASSSGQGPADTQYFGPGTRLTVL.

The chain couples TRBV15 to TRBJ1-2; D ambiguous. The CDR3 contains 16 residues. Trimming removed 0 bases from V and 1 base from J, with 12 bases in between. Germline V gives CDR1 LNHNV, CDR2 YYDKDF (reference sequence). The CDR3 coding sequence is TGTGCCACCAGCAGAGATTGGAGGCAGATTAACTATGGCTACACCTTC. Translating it yields CATSRDWRQINYGYTF.

This rearrangement joins TRBV6-5 to TRBJ1-3, with 9 bases identical to TRBD1. Germline loops: CDR1 MNHEY, CDR2 SVGAGI. V shed 6 bases, J shed 4 bases, and the junction held 4 bases outside the gene matches. The CDR3 has 14 amino acids. The CDR3, as DNA: TGTGCCAGCAGCTCAGGGACAGGGGGAAACACCATATATTTT. Translation gives CASSSGTGGNTIYF.

The chain has TRBV4-1 and TRBJ1-2; 8 positions match TRBD1. Germline loops: CDR1 MGHRA, CDR2 YSYEKL. The trim removed 3 bases at V and 7 bases at J, leaving 19 bases unmatched. The CDR3 consists of 18 residues. CDR3 amino acids: CASSQSRGHTQTMSGYTF. Written as DNA, the CDR3 is TGCGCCAGCAGCCAGTCCAGGGGGCATACACAAACTATGTCTGGCTACACCTTC.

This clone showed up just once. The gene calls are TRBV2 and TRBJ2-7; tentatively, D is TRBD2 (6 bases). Trimming removed 4 bases from V and 2 bases from J, with 12 bases in between. This CDR3 comprises 14 residues. The germline V gene encodes CDR1 SNHLY and CDR2 FYNNEI. The CDR3 nucleotides are TGTGCCAGCAGTGTGAAGCGGGTGGCCTACGAGCAGTACTTC. It yields the protein CASSVKRVAYEQYF.

The chain employs TRBV7-9 and TRBJ2-7; the match to TRBD2 covers 9 bases. This CDR3 is 15 amino acids long. The trim removed 7 bases at V and 2 bases at J, leaving 9 bases unmatched. Germline V CDR1 and CDR2: SEHNR, FQNEAQ (reference sequence). CDR3 sequence reads: CASTEAGGAPYEQYF. CDR3 bases: TGTGCCAGCACCGAAGCGGGGGGAGCCCCCTACGAGCAGTACTTC.

This chain connects TRBV7-8 to TRBJ1-2; 7 nucleotides line up with TRBD1. Germline trimming cut 1 base from V and 6 bases from J; bases unmatched to any gene: 2. This CDR3 contains 13 residues. The germline V gene encodes CDR1 SGHVS and CDR2 FQNEAQ. CDR3 region: CASSLGQGNGYTF. CDR3 DNA: TGTGCCAGCAGCTTAGGACAGGGCAATGGCTACACCTTC.

The J gene is TRBJ2-7, the V gene TRBV19; tentative D call: TRBD2 (6 bases). The CDR3 sequence is 16 residues long. V was trimmed by 5 bases and J by 7 bases, leaving 24 bases between them. Germline V lookup: CDR1 LNHDA, CDR2 SQIVND (reference sequence). CDR3 sequence (DNA): TGTGCCAGTAGTCGGGATGGGGACTTGACCTCGGGGGAGCAGTACTTC. As protein: CASSRDGDLTSGEQYF.

The chain uses TRBV2 and TRBJ1-2, with 9 bases fitting TRBD1. V trimming: 7 bases; J trimming: 7 bases; junction bases outside the gene matches: 10. The CDR3 is made up of 14 amino acids. Germline loops: CDR1 SNHLY, CDR2 FYNNEI. The CDR3 DNA sequence: TGTGCCAGCAATGGACGTGACAGGGGGAGTGGCTACACCTTC. Protein: CASNGRDRGSGYTF.

The V gene is TRBV14, the J gene TRBJ2-2; D might be TRBD2 (7 bases). This CDR3 contains 18 residues. The V end was cut by 4 bases, the J end by 5 bases, with 23 bases between. The germline V gene has CDR1 SGHDN and CDR2 FVKESK. The CDR3 DNA sequence: TGTGCCAGCAGCCGGGACCTACTACAGGGAGGGTGGACCGGGGAGCTGTTTTTT. Its protein product is CASSRDLLQGGWTGELFF.

The chain couples TRBV10-1 to TRBJ2-5; no reliable D call. The CDR3 sequence is 12 residues long. Trimming took 0 bases from V and 8 from J, leaving 7 bases between them. From germline, CDR1 is WNHNN and CDR2 SYGVQD (reference sequence). CDR3 bases: TGCGCCAGCAGTGAGTCGAGAGGAACCCAGTACTTC. It encodes CASSESRGTQYF.

The V call is TRBV5-6, the J call TRBJ1-1; 7 bases agree with TRBD1. Germline CDR1 SGHDT, CDR2 YYEEEE. The trim removed 4 bases at V and 4 bases at J, leaving 7 bases unmatched. The CDR3 extends over 14 amino acids. CDR3 in amino acids: CASSPGGLGTEAFF. CDR3 sequence (DNA): TGTGCCAGCAGCCCAGGGGGTCTCGGCACTGAAGCTTTCTTT.

This chain joins TRBV25-1 and TRBJ2-7; 8 bases line up with TRBD2. The length of the CDR3 is 13 residues. Germline trimming cut 4 bases from V and 5 bases from J; bases unmatched to any gene: 4. Germline V gives CDR1 MGHDK, CDR2 SYGVNS. This chain's CDR3 is CASSGAGAHEQYF. The CDR3 coding sequence is TGTGCCAGCAGTGGAGCGGGAGCCCACGAGCAGTACTTC.